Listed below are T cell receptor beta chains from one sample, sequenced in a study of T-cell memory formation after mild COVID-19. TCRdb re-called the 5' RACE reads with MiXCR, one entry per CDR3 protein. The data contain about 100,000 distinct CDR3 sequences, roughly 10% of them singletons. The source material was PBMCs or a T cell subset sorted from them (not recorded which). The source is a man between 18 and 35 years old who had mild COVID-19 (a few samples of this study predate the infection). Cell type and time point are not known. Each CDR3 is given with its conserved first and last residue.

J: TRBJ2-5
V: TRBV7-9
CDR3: CASTLTEQETQYF

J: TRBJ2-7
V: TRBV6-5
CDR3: CASKLGTVGEQYF

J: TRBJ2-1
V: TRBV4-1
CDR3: CASSQDGIGGGPYNEQFF

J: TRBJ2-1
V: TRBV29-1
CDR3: CSVAGTGGRNEQFF

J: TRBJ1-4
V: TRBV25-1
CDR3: CASSQGGSEKLFF

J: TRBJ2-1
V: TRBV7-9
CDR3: CASSPTIGSDEQFF

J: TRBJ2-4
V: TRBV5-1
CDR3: CASSLTTEAKNIQYF

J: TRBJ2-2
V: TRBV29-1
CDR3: CSVRVQGGELFF

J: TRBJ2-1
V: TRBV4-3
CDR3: CASSQDPGQKYNEQFF

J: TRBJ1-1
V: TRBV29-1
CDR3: CSVEVGNTEAFF

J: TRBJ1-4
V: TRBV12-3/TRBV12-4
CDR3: CASSLNRQKLFF

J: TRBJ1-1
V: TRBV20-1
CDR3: CSAAETRAQLNTEAFF

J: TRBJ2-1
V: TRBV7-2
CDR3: CASSSYYNEQFF

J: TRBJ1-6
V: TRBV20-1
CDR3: CSARGQNNSPLHF

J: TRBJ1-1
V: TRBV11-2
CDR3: CASSLSGGAFF

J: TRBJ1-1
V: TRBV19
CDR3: CASSPRQGNTEAFF

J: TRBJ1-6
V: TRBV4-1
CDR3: CASSQDRGLWSPLHF

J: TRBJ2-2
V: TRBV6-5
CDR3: CASSYSELNTGELFF

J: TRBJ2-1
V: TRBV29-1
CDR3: CSVDSGGGNEQFF

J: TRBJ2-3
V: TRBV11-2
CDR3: CASSLASVGTLGDTQYF